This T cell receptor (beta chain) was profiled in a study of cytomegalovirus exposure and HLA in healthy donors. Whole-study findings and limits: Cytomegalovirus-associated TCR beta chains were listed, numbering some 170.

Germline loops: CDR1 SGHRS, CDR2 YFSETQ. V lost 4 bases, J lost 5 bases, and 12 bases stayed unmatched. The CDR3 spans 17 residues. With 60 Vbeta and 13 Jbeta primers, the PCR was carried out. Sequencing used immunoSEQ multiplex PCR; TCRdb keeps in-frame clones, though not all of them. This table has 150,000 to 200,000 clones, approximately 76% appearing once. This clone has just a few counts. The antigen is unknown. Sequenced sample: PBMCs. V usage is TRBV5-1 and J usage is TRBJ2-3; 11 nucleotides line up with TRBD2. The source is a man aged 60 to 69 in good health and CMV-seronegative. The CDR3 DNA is TGCGCCAGCAGCCGGGGACTAGCGGCCTTAGTCGTAGATACGCAGTATTTT. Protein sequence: CASSRGLAALVVDTQYF.